Each of the 10 T cell receptor beta chains below was sequenced from the same sample in a study of identical twins listed by TCRdb under 2016. Libraries came from 5' RACE. Sequenced on an Illumina HiSeq 2000. TCRdb reprocessed the public reads (quality trimming at Q25 with fastp, clone calling with MiXCR) and kept in-frame beta chains. Duplicate CDR3 protein sequences are folded into a single record with the most common DNA and genes. This sample holds 450,000 to 650,000 distinct CDR3 sequences; approximately 16% were observed only once. 0.44% of the sample is held by the ten biggest clonotypes. The sample also formed part of further work on yellow fever vaccine responses in identical twins.

The sequencing sample was made of CD4+ T cells sorted from blood. The receptors were sampled from a young woman in good health.

Points on this clonotype: One end of the junction fails to match germline, which may point to a read error. The chain has TRBV9 and TRBJ1-2; TRBD1 aligns across 11 bases. Germline V gives CDR1 SGDLS, CDR2 YYNGEE. This CDR3 is 12 amino acids long. The CDR3 loop is CASSTGQGALYF. The CDR3 nucleotides read TGTGCCAGCAGCACAGGACAGGGGGCCCTATACTTC. The full variable domain, completed using reference TRBV9 and TRBJ1-2, is DSGVTQTPKHLITATGQRVTLRCSPRSGDLSVYWYQQSLDQGLQFLIQYYNGEERAKGNILERFSAQQFPDLHSELNLSSLELGDSALYFCASSTGQGALYFGSGTRLTVV.

The chain combines TRBV6-5 with TRBJ2-4, with 7 bases aligning to TRBD2. Germline V gene data show CDR1 as MNHEY and CDR2 as SVGAGI. J was trimmed by 6 bases and V by 2 bases; bases with no gene match: 7. This CDR3 has 15 amino acids. The CDR3 sequence is CASSYERGWGNIQYF. In nucleotides, the CDR3 is TGTGCCAGCAGTTACGAGCGGGGTTGGGGAAACATTCAGTACTTC.

J is TRBJ2-3 and V is TRBV20-1, with D uncertain. The CDR3 is made up of 15 amino acids. V dropped 7 bases and J dropped 0 bases, with 17 bases sitting between them. Germline V gene data show CDR1 as DFQATT and CDR2 as SNEGSKA (reference sequence). This CDR3 reads CSGLPTLLSTDTQYF. The CDR3 DNA is TGCAGTGGTCTTCCTACGCTGCTAAGCACAGATACGCAGTATTTT.

There are a few counts of this clonotype. The chain carries TRBV18 and TRBJ2-3; the D gene is possibly TRBD2 (5 bases). The CDR3 sequence is 15 residues long. Trimming left V 0 bases short and J 3 bases short, with 10 bases between. CDR1 and CDR2 (germline): KGHSH, LQKENI. CDR3 in DNA: TGTGCCAGCTCACCACCGAAGCGGCCAACAGATACGCAGTATTTT. Translating gives CASSPPKRPTDTQYF.

V is TRBV20-1 and J is TRBJ2-3, with unresolved D. Trimming pared 6 bases from V and 0 bases from J, leaving 10 bases between. This CDR3 spans 13 amino acids. Per the germline V gene, CDR1 is DFQATT and CDR2 is SNEGSKA (reference sequence). The DNA of the CDR3 is TGCAGTGCACTGGATCCCAGCACAGATACGCAGTATTTT. It translates to CSALDPSTDTQYF.

This clonotype was recorded at least ten times. The J gene is TRBJ2-3, the V gene TRBV27, with 10 bases matching TRBD1. The CDR3 length is 16 residues. Trimming at V came to 7 bases and at J to 1 base, leaving 8 bases not matched to a gene. CDR1 is MNHEY, CDR2 SMNVEV, per germline (reference sequence). CDR3 nucleotide sequence: TGTGCCAGCACCCAAAGGGGGACAGGGGGCACAGATACGCAGTATTTT. Amino acids: CASTQRGTGGTDTQYF.

This clonotype has just a few counts. The chain is built from TRBV7-7 and TRBJ2-1, with D possibly matching TRBD2 (7 bases). CDR3 length equals 16 residues. V shed 5 bases and J shed 0 bases, with 14 bases lying between them. Germline V gene sequence: CDR1 SSHAT, CDR2 FNYEAQ (reference sequence). The CDR3 here is CASSPRGGNSYNEQFF. DNA of the CDR3: TGTGCCAGCAGCCCAAGGGGGGGTAACTCCTACAATGAGCAGTTCTTC.

V gene TRBV7-8 combines with J gene TRBJ2-2; 7 positions match TRBD2. Germline lookup yields CDR1 SGHVS and CDR2 FQNEAQ. Germline trimming cut 3 bases from V and 0 bases from J; bases unmatched to any gene: 4. This CDR3 has 16 residues. The CDR3 here is CASSLMAGANTGELFF. The DNA of the CDR3 is TGTGCCAGCAGCTTGATGGCGGGGGCGAACACCGGGGAGCTGTTTTTT.

The genes are TRBV5-3 and TRBJ2-1; 11 bases line up with TRBD2. TRBV5-3 qualifies as an ORF whose function is uncertain. J was trimmed by 10 bases and V by 9 bases; bases with no gene match: 12. The CDR3 is 14 amino acids. The CDR3 region has the DNA TGTGCCATGGGCTCTGGGCTAGCGGGAGGCGAGCAGTTCTTC. Its translation: CAMGSGLAGGEQFF.

In this sample, this clonotype turned up many times. This chain joins TRBV5-1 and TRBJ2-7, with 12 bases matching TRBD1. This CDR3 has 14 residues. CDR1 is SGHRS, CDR2 YFSETQ, per germline. J lost 7 bases, V lost 2 bases, and 4 bases had no gene match. CDR3 sequence: CASSFRDRGQEQYF. CDR3 nucleotide sequence: TGCGCCAGCAGCTTTCGGGACAGGGGGCAAGAGCAGTACTTC.